Listed below are T cell receptor beta chains from one sample, sequenced in a study of blood T cell repertoires in COVID-19. Measured with immunoSEQ multiplex PCR; TCRdb has only the in-frame clones, and not every one. This table holds under 100,000 clones, around 85% found once. The sequencing sample was made of peripheral blood. The receptors were sampled from a woman of 80 years or more with COVID-19, enrolled during active disease. The CDR3 runs from the conserved cysteine through the conserved F or W. A D gene is named only where the DNA matches it firmly. Clone size is not always given. Where it is, it says once, few, many or a class for expanded clones.

-	-	TRBV7-9	TRBJ2-5	TGTGCCAGCAGCTTGTCCCTCGGGGGGCCCCAAGAGACCCAGTACTTC	CASSLSLGGPQETQYF
few	TRBD1	TRBV7-3	TRBJ2-2	TGTGCCAGCAGCTTAGAGGGGGCTGATACCGGGGAGCTGTTTTTT	CASSLEGADTGELFF
-	-	TRBV25-1	TRBJ2-7	TGTGCCAGCAGTGATTGGAGTGATCTTTACGAGCAGTACTTC	CASSDWSDLYEQYF
-	-	TRBV9	TRBJ2-3	TGTGCCAGCAGCGCTAGCACAGATACGCAGTATTTT	CASSASTDTQYF
-	-	TRBV28	TRBJ1-1	TGTGCCAGCACCCCAGGGAACACTGAAGCTTTCTTT	CASTPGNTEAFF
-	TRBD1	TRBV6-5	TRBJ2-7	TGTGCCAGCAGGGCGACAGGGAACAACGAGCAGTACTTC	CASRATGNNEQYF
-	-	TRBV7-9	TRBJ2-7	TGTGCCAGCAGCCTCTCCTACGAGCAGTACTTC	CASSLSYEQYF
-	-	TRBV18	TRBJ2-7	TGTGCCAGCTCACCCACCGGCTCCTACGAGCAGTACTTC	CASSPTGSYEQYF
-	-	TRBV6-1	TRBJ2-1	TGTGCCAGCAGTGAATCGCGACAGACCTACAATGAGCAGTTCTTC	CASSESRQTYNEQFF
once	-	TRBV10-2	TRBJ2-3	TGCGCCAGCAGTGCGTGGCGGGATACGCAGTATTTT	CASSAWRDTQYF
-	-	TRBV21-1	TRBJ1-5	TGTGCCAGCAGCAAAGCGCTCAGGGCTAGCAATCAGCCCCAGCATTTT	CASSKALRASNQPQHF
-	-	TRBV20-1	TRBJ2-7	TGCAGTGCTAGTGCATCGGTTTTCTACGAGCAGTACTTC	CSASASVFYEQYF
-	-	TRBV18	TRBJ2-2	TGTGCCAGCTCACCAGTCGGGTACACCGGGGAGCTGTTTTTT	CASSPVGYTGELFF
few	-	TRBV18	TRBJ2-2	TGTGCCAGCTCACCCAGGGACACCGGGGAGCTGTTTTTT	CASSPRDTGELFF
-	-	TRBV18	TRBJ1-2	TGTGCCAGCTCACCACCGCACAGGGCTGGCTACACCTTC	CASSPPHRAGYTF
once	TRBD1	TRBV19	TRBJ2-6	TGTGCCAGTAGTGTATCCGGGACAGGGGGCTCTGGGGCCAACGTCCTGACTTTC	CASSVSGTGGSGANVLTF
once	-	TRBV10-3	TRBJ1-5	TGTGCCATCAGTGAACAGACCTATAGCAATCAGCCCCAGCATTTT	CAISEQTYSNQPQHF
-	TRBD2	TRBV19	TRBJ2-3	TGTGCCAGTAGTACTGAGACTAGCAGCACAGATACGCAGTATTTT	CASSTETSSTDTQYF
-	TRBD1	TRBV4-1	TRBJ1-1	TGCGCCAGCAGCCCACGACAGGGGACTGAAGCTTTCTTT	CASSPRQGTEAFF
-	TRBD1	TRBV5-1	TRBJ1-4	TGCGCCAGCAGCTTAGGAGGGACAGGGAGATCGCATATAGCTGAAAAACTGTTTTTT	CASSLGGTGRSHIAEKLFF
-	TRBD1	TRBV5-5	TRBJ2-7	TGTGCCAGCAGCCGTCAAGGGACAGGGGACCCCTACGAGCAGTACTTC	CASSRQGTGDPYEQYF
-	TRBD1	TRBV19	TRBJ1-5	TGTGCCAGTAGGCCAATTCAGGGGGCTGCTGGCAATCAGCCCCAGCATTTT	CASRPIQGAAGNQPQHF
-	-	TRBV6-6	TRBJ2-7	TGTGCCAGCAGTACCCCAGGCGTTTACGAGCAGTACTTC	CASSTPGVYEQYF
-	TRBD2	TRBV5-1	TRBJ2-7	TGCGCCAGCAGCTTGGTATTGGGGACTATCTACGAGCAGTACTTC	CASSLVLGTIYEQYF
-	TRBD2	TRBV7-6	TRBJ2-1	TGTGCCAGCAGCTTAGGGCCGGGAGCGGGGAATGAGCAGTTCTTC	CASSLGPGAGNEQFF
-	-	TRBV7-8	TRBJ1-2	TGTGCCAGCAGCTTAGGGGTGCCCCCGGGAGGCGGTGATGGCTACACCTTC	CASSLGVPPGGGDGYTF
-	-	TRBV19	TRBJ2-5	TGTGCCAGTAGAAGTGGAGGACTCCAGCTCGAGACCCAGTACTTC	CASRSGGLQLETQYF
-	-	TRBV28	TRBJ2-1	TGTGCCAGCAGTTCTAGCAACCATGAGCAGTTCTTC	CASSSSNHEQFF
-	-	TRBV10-3	TRBJ2-2	TGTGCCATCAGGGAGGGACAGACGTACACCGGGGAGCTGTTTTTT	CAIREGQTYTGELFF
-	-	TRBV29-1	TRBJ1-2	TGCAGCGTTGGAAGCGCCGGGAAAGACTATGGCTACACCTTC	CSVGSAGKDYGYTF
once	TRBD2	TRBV28	TRBJ2-1	TGTGCCAGCAGTCCTTCCGGGACAGGTGGACTAGCGGGGGTCTACAATGAGCAGTTCTTC	CASSPSGTGGLAGVYNEQFF
few	-	TRBV3-1/TRBV3-2	TRBJ1-1	TGTGCCAGCAGTACGCGTGGTTATGAAGCTTTCTTT	CASSTRGYEAFF
-	TRBD1	TRBV7-2	TRBJ1-5	TGTGCCAGCAGCCTCGACAGGGCGGGCAATCAGCCCCAGCATTTT	CASSLDRAGNQPQHF
-	TRBD2	TRBV2	TRBJ2-3	TGTGCCAGCAGTTGGGGGGAGACTAGCGGGATGGCAGATACGCAGTATTTT	CASSWGETSGMADTQYF
-	-	TRBV19	TRBJ1-5	TGTGCCAGTAGTATATTACAGGGAGATCAGCCCCAGCATTTT	CASSILQGDQPQHF
-	TRBD2	TRBV4-1	TRBJ2-1	TGCGCCAGCAGCCCCGGGACTAGCGGGTCCGGGTCGCAGTTCTTC	CASSPGTSGSGSQFF
-	-	TRBV5-6	TRBJ2-7	TGTGCCAGCAGCTTGGTGGCTAGCGACGAGCAGTACTTC	CASSLVASDEQYF
-	-	TRBV7-8	TRBJ1-3	TGTGCCAGCAGCCCAGGATCTGGAAACACCATATATTTT	CASSPGSGNTIYF
-	-	TRBV9	TRBJ2-6	TGTGCCAGCAGCGGCTTGACGGGAGTATCCGGGGCCAACGTCCTGACTTTC	CASSGLTGVSGANVLTF
-	TRBD2	TRBV10-3	TRBJ2-2	TGTGCCGTCTCACCCCTAGCGGGAGGGAACACCGGGGAGCTGTTTTTT	CAVSPLAGGNTGELFF
few	TRBD1	TRBV19	TRBJ1-5	TGTGCCAGTAGTGCGACAGGGGACGGTCAGCCCCAGCATTTT	CASSATGDGQPQHF
-	TRBD1	TRBV10-3	TRBJ1-2	TGTGCCATCAGTGCCACAGGGGGCGAGTCTGGCTACACCTTC	CAISATGGESGYTF
-	TRBD2	TRBV5-1	TRBJ2-1	TGCGCCAGCAACCTAGCGGGAGTCAATGAGCAGTTCTTC	CASNLAGVNEQFF
-	TRBD1	TRBV10-3	TRBJ1-1	TGTGCCATCAGAACCGGGACAGGCGGTGAAGCTTTCTTT	CAIRTGTGGEAFF
-	-	TRBV27	TRBJ1-2	TGTGCCAGCAGTTTCCGGTCGCAGGGAGGAGGCTACACCTTC	CASSFRSQGGGYTF
once	-	TRBV4-1	TRBJ2-4	TGCGCCAGCTCCAACATAGCCAAAAACATTCAGTACTTC	CASSNIAKNIQYF
-	-	TRBV21-1	TRBJ2-3	TGTGCCAGCAGCAATCCGGGACTAAACACAGATACGCAGTATTTT	CASSNPGLNTDTQYF
-	TRBD2	TRBV24-1	TRBJ2-1	TGTGCCACCAGGGCTAGCGGAGTCTCCTACAATGAGCAGTTCTTC	CATRASGVSYNEQFF
-	-	TRBV2	TRBJ2-3	TGTGCCAGCAGTGACCCAGGGGCCACAGATACGCAGTATTTT	CASSDPGATDTQYF
-	TRBD1	TRBV5-6	TRBJ1-2	TGTGCCAGCAGCTTGGGGACAGGGGGCTTTGGCTACACCTTC	CASSLGTGGFGYTF
-	-	TRBV15	TRBJ2-3	TGTGCCACCAGCATTAGAGCTCTCACAGATACGCAGTATTTT	CATSIRALTDTQYF
-	-	TRBV28	TRBJ2-6	TGTGCCAGCAGTTTTGGAGGGGCTGGGGCCAACGTCCTGACTTTC	CASSFGGAGANVLTF
-	TRBD1	TRBV6-6	TRBJ1-5	TGTGCCAGCAGTTACACAAAGGGGGCGGGTCAGCCCCAGCATTTT	CASSYTKGAGQPQHF